Below are 3 T cell receptor beta chains sequenced from a single sample in a study of identical twins. From the 5' RACE reads, TCRdb called clonotypes with MiXCR, one entry per CDR3 protein. The table has about 500,000 distinct CDR3 sequences, 13% to 15% seen once. The same sample was also used in a study of yellow fever vaccine responses in identical twins.

Sequenced: CD4+ T cells sorted from blood. The receptor source for this set is a woman younger than 35 in good health.

The rearrangement joins TRBV29-1 to TRBJ2-3; the D is unclear. The CDR3 spans 9 residues. Germline lookup yields CDR1 SQVTM and CDR2 ANQGSEA. The CDR3 region is CNRTDTQYF. CDR3 DNA: TGCAACCGCACAGATACGCAGTATTTT.

This clonotype was observed a few times. The chain has TRBV29-1 and TRBJ2-5; either TRBD1 or TRBD2 may fit D (5 bases each). The germline gives CDR1 SQVTM, CDR2 ANQGSEA. Trimming stripped 1 base from V and 12 bases from J, with 18 bases between. There are 13 residues in the CDR3. This chain's CDR3 is CSVEARGAEEKYF. For the CDR3, the DNA is TGCAGCGTTGAAGCGAGGGGAGCCGAGGAAAAGTACTTC.

This clonotype was detected many times. The genes are TRBV12-3 or TRBV12-4 and TRBJ2-3; 12 nucleotides align to TRBD2. The CDR3 has 16 residues. V was clipped by 5 bases and J by 2 bases; unmatched bases: 5. The CDR3 region is CASSLRTSGTTDTQYF. CDR3 coding DNA: TGTGCCAGCAGTCTGAGGACTAGCGGGACCACAGATACGCAGTATTTT.